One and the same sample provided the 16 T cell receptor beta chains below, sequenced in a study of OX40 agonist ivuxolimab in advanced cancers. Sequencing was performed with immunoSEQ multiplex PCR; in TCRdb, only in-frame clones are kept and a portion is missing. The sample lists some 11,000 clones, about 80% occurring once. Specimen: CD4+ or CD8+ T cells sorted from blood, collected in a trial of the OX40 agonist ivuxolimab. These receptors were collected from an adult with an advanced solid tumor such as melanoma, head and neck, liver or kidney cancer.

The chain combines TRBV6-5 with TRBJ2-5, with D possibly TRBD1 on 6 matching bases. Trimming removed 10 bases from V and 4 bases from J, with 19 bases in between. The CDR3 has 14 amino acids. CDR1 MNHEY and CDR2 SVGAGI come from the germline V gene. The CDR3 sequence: CAIAGADRLETQYF. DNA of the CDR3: TGTGCCATCGCAGGGGCGGATAGGTTAGAGACCCAGTACTTC.

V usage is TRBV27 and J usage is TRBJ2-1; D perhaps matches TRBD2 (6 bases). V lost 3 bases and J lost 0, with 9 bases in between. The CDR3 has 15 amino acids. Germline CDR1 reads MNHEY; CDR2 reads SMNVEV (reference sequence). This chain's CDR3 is CASSLGGSSYNEQFF. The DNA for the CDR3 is TGTGCCAGCAGTTTGGGGGGAAGCTCCTACAATGAGCAGTTCTTC.

CDR3 sequence: CASGGGGTQPQHF. CDR3 DNA: TGCGCCAGCGGCGGAGGGGGAACTCAGCCCCAGCATTTT. V and J are TRBV4-1 and TRBJ1-5; weak D call: TRBD1 (6 bases). Germline CDR1 reads MGHRA; CDR2 reads YSYEKL. Trimming took off 8 bases at V and 6 bases at J, with 14 bases between the two ends. CDR3 length: 13 residues.

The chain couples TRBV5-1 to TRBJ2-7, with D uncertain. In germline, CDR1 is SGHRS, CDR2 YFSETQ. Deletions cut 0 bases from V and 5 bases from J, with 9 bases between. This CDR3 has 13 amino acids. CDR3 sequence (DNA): TGCGCCAGCAGCTTGGAGATGGCTAACGAGCAGTACTTC. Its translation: CASSLEMANEQYF.

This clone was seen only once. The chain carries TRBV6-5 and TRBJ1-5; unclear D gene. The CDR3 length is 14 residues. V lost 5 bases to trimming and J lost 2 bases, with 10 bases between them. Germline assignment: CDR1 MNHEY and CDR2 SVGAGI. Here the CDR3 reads CASSVGEGNQPQHF. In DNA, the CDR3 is TGTGCCAGCAGTGTGGGAGAAGGCAATCAGCCCCAGCATTTT.

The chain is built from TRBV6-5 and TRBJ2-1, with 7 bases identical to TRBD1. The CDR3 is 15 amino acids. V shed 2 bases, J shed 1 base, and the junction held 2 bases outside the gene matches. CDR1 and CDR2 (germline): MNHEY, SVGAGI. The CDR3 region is CASSYGQVSYNEQFF. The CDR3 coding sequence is TGTGCCAGCAGTTACGGACAGGTTTCCTACAATGAGCAGTTCTTC.

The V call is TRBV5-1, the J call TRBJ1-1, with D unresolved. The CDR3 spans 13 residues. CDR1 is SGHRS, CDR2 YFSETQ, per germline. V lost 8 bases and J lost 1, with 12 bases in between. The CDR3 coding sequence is TGCGCCAGTACTCCTTATGGGAACACTGAAGCTTTCTTT. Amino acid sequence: CASTPYGNTEAFF.

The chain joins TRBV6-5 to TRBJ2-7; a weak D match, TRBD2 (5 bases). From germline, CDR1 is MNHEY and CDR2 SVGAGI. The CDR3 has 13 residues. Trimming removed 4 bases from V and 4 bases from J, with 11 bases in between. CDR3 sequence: CASSSSSRYEQYF. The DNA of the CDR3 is TGTGCCAGCAGTTCGTCTAGCCGTTACGAGCAGTACTTC.

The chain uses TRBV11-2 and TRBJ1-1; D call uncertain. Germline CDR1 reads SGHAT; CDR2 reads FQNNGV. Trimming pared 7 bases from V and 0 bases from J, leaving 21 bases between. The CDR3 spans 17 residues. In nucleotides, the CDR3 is TGTGCCAGCACCCGTAGTGGACGCGGGCCGCTGAACACTGAAGCTTTCTTT. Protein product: CASTRSGRGPLNTEAFF.

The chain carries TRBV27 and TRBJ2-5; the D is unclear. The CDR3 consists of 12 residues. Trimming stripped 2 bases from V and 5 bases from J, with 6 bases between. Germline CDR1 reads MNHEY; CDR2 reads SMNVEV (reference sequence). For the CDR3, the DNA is TGTGCCAGCAGTTTACATGGGGAGACCCAGTACTTC. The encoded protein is CASSLHGETQYF.

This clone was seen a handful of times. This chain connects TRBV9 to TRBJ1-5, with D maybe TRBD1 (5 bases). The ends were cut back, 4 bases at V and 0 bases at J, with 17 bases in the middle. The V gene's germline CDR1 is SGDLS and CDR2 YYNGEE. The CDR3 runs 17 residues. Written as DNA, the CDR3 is TGTGCCAGCAGCTCCCCCGGGGGGGGACTTAGCAATCAGCCCCAGCATTTT. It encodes CASSSPGGGLSNQPQHF.

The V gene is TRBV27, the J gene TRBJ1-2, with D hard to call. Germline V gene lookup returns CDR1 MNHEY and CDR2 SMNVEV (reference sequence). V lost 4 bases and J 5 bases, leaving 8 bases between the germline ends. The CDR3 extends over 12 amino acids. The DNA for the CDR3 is TGTGCCAGCAGTTCTCAGAGTTATGGCTACACCTTC. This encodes CASSSQSYGYTF.

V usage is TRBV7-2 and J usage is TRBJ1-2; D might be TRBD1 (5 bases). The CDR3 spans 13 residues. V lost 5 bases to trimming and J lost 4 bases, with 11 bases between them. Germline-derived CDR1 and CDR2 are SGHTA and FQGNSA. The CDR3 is CASSPGGVYGYTF. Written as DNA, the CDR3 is TGTGCCAGCAGCCCCGGGGGGGTCTATGGCTACACCTTC.

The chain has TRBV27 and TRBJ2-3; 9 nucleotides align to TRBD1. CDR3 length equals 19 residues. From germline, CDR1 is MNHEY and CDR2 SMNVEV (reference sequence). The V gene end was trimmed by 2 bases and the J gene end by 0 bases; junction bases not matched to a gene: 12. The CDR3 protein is CASSLRLTGTGSSTDTQYF. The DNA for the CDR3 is TGTGCCAGCAGTTTACGATTAACCGGGACAGGGTCTAGCACAGATACGCAGTATTTT.

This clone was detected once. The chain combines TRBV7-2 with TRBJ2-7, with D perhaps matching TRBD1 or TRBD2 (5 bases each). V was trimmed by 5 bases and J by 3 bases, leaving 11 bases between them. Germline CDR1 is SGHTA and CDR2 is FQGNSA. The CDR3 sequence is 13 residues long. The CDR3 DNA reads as TGTGCCAGCAGCACCGAGGGGATCTACGAGCAGTACTTC. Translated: CASSTEGIYEQYF.

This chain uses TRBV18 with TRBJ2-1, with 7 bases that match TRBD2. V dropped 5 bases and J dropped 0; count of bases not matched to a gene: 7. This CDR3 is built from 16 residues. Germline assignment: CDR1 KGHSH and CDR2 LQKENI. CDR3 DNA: TGTGCCAGCTCATCGACTAGCTTTAGCTCCTACAATGAGCAGTTCTTC. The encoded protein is CASSSTSFSSYNEQFF.